This T cell receptor (beta chain) was found in a study of shared clonotypes between healthy human individuals. Deletions cut 5 bases from V and 5 bases from J, with 12 bases between. CDR3 size: 14 residues. Germline assignment: CDR1 SGHAT and CDR2 FQNNGV. Naive CD8 isolation took CD45RO-negative cells positively selected for CCR7 and excluded terminally differentiated effector memory CD45RA+ cells. The assay ran at deep level. Generated by immunoSEQ multiplex PCR, the TCRdb table keeps only in-frame clones and is missing some. The sample has about 2,200,000 clones, 93% seen once. The chain couples TRBV11-2 to TRBJ2-2; D unclear. This receptor was obtained from a man between 18 and 35 years old in good health. Some clones in this sample may be carry-over from other donors' samples. Material: naive CD8+ T cells from PBMCs. The CDR3 DNA reads as TGTGCCAGCAGCCCACCGATCGTGACCGGGGAGCTGTTTTTT. It encodes CASSPPIVTGELFF.